This TCR beta chain comes out of a study of blood T cells in healthy people across ages. Overall study findings and caveats: Conclusively comparing naive with antigen-experienced cells was impossible with unsorted PBMCs.

V lost 6 bases and J 5 bases, leaving 14 bases between the germline ends. CDR1 and CDR2 from the germline V gene are MGHDK and SYGVNS. CDR3 length: 14 residues. As regards this clonotype: The target antigen is unknown.

It was with a sample-barcoded 5' primer and a J-beta primer mix that a second PCR of about 7 to 12 cycles was run. In TCRdb, the 5' RACE reads were re-called with MiXCR into one record per CDR3 protein. The repertoire holds about 1.4 million distinct CDR3 sequences, with 45% to 70% as singletons. Healthy individuals of Caucasian origin from Russia, aged about 6 to 95, served as donors. Each sample yielded at least 6 million isolated PBMCs. Specimen: blood. The origin of this receptor is a man aged 18 to 29 in good health. The chain joins TRBV25-1 to TRBJ2-1, with D unresolved. CDR3 nucleotide sequence: TGTGCCAGCAGAGAAACCGGGCGGAACAATGAGCAGTTCTTC. Residues: CASRETGRNNEQFF.